This record looks at one T cell receptor beta chain sequence and its context. The antigen is not known. CD4+ T cell isolation took place after 10 days of culture. The person had a PCR-confirmed SARS-CoV-2 infection during March to December 2020. This record comes from a study of vaccination effects on CD4 cells after COVID-19. For the study at large: Samples were given by two convalescent patients 16 days and one week before vaccination. Cultivation was performed at a few million PBMC per well with 8 to 10 IU/ml IL-2 and about 9.6 ug/ml peptides added.

General study findings and limits: Spike-reactive clones in convalescents after vaccination were chiefly newly vaccine-induced.

The data were produced by immunoSEQ multiplex PCR, yet TCRdb's version contains in-frame clones alone and is incomplete. The table shows about 47,000 clones, with 70% to 80% occurring only once. This material consisted of CD4+ T cells from PBMCs cultured without peptide, taken before COVID-19 vaccination. This sequence was found in a human donor who had a prior SARS-CoV-2 infection.

This CDR3 is CASSYGGTGSASSGYTF. The DNA of the CDR3 is TGTGCCAGCAGTTACGGGGGGACAGGCTCGGCGTCTTCGGGCTACACCTTC. J is TRBJ1-2 and V is TRBV6-2 or TRBV6-3; the match to TRBD1 covers 8 bases. The CDR3 loop spans 17 amino acids. From germline, CDR1 is MNHEY and CDR2 SVGEGT. The trim removed 2 bases at V and 8 bases at J, leaving 16 bases unmatched.